This T cell receptor beta chain was observed in a study of OX40 agonist ivuxolimab in advanced cancers. Germline CDR1 MDHEN, CDR2 SYDVKM. This CDR3 is built from 13 residues. With 3 bases removed from V and 1 base from J, the gap between germline ends came to 7 bases. Libraries were prepared by immunoSEQ multiplex PCR; TCRdb keeps only in-frame clonotypes and omits some of them. This sample yields 40,000 to 55,000 clones, of which 70% to 90% are seen a single time; approximately 15% belongs to the top ten. The sequenced sample was CD4+ or CD8+ T cells sorted from blood, obtained in a trial of the OX40 agonist ivuxolimab. V usage is TRBV28 and J usage is TRBJ2-7, with D uncertain. This clonotype was obtained from an adult with an advanced solid tumor such as melanoma, head and neck, liver or kidney cancer. The CDR3 is CASSFYGSYEQYF. The DNA of the CDR3 is TGTGCCAGCAGTTTCTACGGATCCTACGAGCAGTACTTC.